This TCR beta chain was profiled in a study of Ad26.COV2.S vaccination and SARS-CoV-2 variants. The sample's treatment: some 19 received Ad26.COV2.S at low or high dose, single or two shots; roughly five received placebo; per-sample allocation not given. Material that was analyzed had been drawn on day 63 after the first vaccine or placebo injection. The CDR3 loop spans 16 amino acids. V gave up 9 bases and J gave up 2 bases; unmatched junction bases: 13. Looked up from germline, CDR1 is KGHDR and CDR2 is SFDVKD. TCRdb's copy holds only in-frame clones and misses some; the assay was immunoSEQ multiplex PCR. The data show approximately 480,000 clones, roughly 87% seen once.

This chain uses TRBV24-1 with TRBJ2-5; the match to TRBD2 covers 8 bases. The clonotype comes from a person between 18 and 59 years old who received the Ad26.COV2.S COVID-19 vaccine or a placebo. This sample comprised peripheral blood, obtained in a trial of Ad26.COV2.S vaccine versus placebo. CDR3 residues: CATPGESGSRQETQYF. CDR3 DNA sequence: TGTGCCACCCCGGGGGAGAGCGGGAGTAGACAAGAGACCCAGTACTTC.